This is a list of T cell receptor beta chains from one sample in a study of cytomegalovirus exposure and HLA in healthy donors. Sequencing used immunoSEQ multiplex PCR; TCRdb keeps in-frame clones, though not all of them. This table has about 150,000 clones, more than 65% appearing once. Sequences were obtained from PBMCs. These receptors all stem from a middle-aged man in good health and CMV-seropositive. Both conserved end residues are part of each CDR3. The D gene is left open where the match is weak. Some rows mark clone size as missing; the rest say once, few, many or name a class of expanded clone.

-	TRBV9	TRBJ2-3	-	CASSGTTGSTDTQYF	TGTGCCAGCAGCGGGACAACAGGCAGCACAGATACGCAGTATTTT
-	TRBV4-1	TRBJ2-7	-	CASSQDQVSYEQYF	TGCGCCAGCAGCCAAGATCAGGTCTCCTACGAGCAGTACTTC
-	TRBV12-5	TRBJ2-3	once	CASGFSGSSTDTQYF	TGTGCTAGTGGTTTTAGCGGCTCGAGCACAGATACGCAGTATTTT
TRBD2	TRBV25-1	TRBJ2-3	-	CASMVAGGDTQYF	TGTGCCAGCATGGTAGCGGGAGGGGATACGCAGTATTTT
-	TRBV6-5	TRBJ1-1	-	CASSRQNTEAFF	TGTGCCAGCAGTCGACAGAACACTGAAGCTTTCTTT
TRBD1	TRBV29-1	TRBJ2-3	-	CSVSWTGGTDTQYF	TGCAGCGTTTCCTGGACAGGAGGTACAGATACGCAGTATTTT
TRBD1	TRBV29-1	TRBJ2-5	-	CSANRGNQETQYF	TGCAGCGCCAACAGGGGCAACCAAGAGACCCAGTACTTC
-	TRBV27	TRBJ2-5	few	CASSSGVFSRETQYF	TGTGCCAGCAGTTCCGGGGTGTTTAGCAGAGAGACCCAGTACTTC
-	TRBV15	TRBJ1-3	few	CATSRITGGAAGNTIYF	TGTGCCACCAGCAGAATTACCGGGGGGGCAGCTGGAAACACCATATATTTT
-	TRBV27	TRBJ1-5	-	CASRSSGAFSNQPQHF	TGTGCCAGCAGATCGAGTGGGGCTTTTAGCAATCAGCCCCAGCATTTT
TRBD2	TRBV30	TRBJ2-7	-	CAWDKREATYEQYF	TGTGCCTGGGATAAGCGGGAGGCTACCTACGAGCAGTACTTC
TRBD2	TRBV7-6	TRBJ2-3	-	CASSHTSGYTDTQYF	TGTGCCAGCAGCCATACTAGCGGATACACAGATACGCAGTATTTT
TRBD2	TRBV10-3	TRBJ2-5	-	CASRSGGEETQYF	TGTGCCAGTAGGAGCGGGGGCGAAGAGACCCAGTACTTC
TRBD2	TRBV9	TRBJ2-1	-	CASSNPVAGGPDEQFF	TGTGCCAGCAGTAACCCGGTAGCGGGAGGGCCAGATGAGCAGTTCTTC
-	TRBV9	TRBJ2-7	-	CASSVELGLSEQYF	TGTGCCAGCAGCGTAGAGCTGGGTCTGAGCGAGCAGTACTTC
TRBD1	TRBV29-1	TRBJ2-3	-	CSVLGQGTDTQYF	TGCAGCGTTCTAGGACAGGGGACAGATACGCAGTATTTT
TRBD1	TRBV10-3	TRBJ2-5	once	CATRQGANQETQYF	TGTGCCACCAGACAGGGGGCGAACCAAGAGACCCAGTACTTC
-	TRBV19	TRBJ2-1	-	CASIATGRGNDEQFF	TGTGCCAGTATCGCCACAGGGAGGGGTAACGATGAGCAGTTCTTC
TRBD2	TRBV9	TRBJ2-1	-	CASSVKTSGNYEQFF	TGTGCCAGCAGCGTAAAGACTAGCGGGAACTATGAGCAGTTCTTC
-	TRBV7-9	TRBJ1-3	once	CASSLGGASGNTIYF	TGTGCCAGCAGCTTAGGTGGAGCCTCTGGAAACACCATATATTTT
-	TRBV18	TRBJ1-1	-	CASSPSHTEPEAFF	TGTGCCAGCTCACCCTCTCATACGGAGCCTGAAGCTTTCTTT
-	TRBV7-9	TRBJ2-7	-	CSSSLGLGRPRILEQYF	TGTTCCAGCAGCTTAGGACTCGGGAGACCGAGGATTCTCGAGCAGTACTTC
-	TRBV15	TRBJ2-2	-	CATSITNTGELFF	TGTGCCACCAGCATTACAAACACCGGGGAGCTGTTTTTT
-	TRBV19	TRBJ2-3	-	CASSSRDTDTQYF	TGTGCCAGTAGTTCGAGGGACACAGATACGCAGTATTTT
TRBD2	TRBV7-9	TRBJ2-3	-	CSSSLRPSGGTDTQYF	TGTTCCAGCAGCTTGCGGCCTAGCGGTGGAACAGATACGCAGTATTTT
TRBD1	TRBV18	TRBJ2-7	-	CASSSVPGQGVHEQYF	TGTGCCAGCTCATCTGTCCCGGGACAGGGTGTCCACGAGCAGTACTTC
TRBD1	TRBV5-1	TRBJ1-2	-	CASSQTGSDGSYTF	TGCGCCAGCAGCCAGACAGGGTCCGATGGAAGCTACACCTTC
-	TRBV27	TRBJ2-1	-	CASSQGNEQFF	TGTGCCAGCAGTCAGGGGAATGAGCAGTTCTTC
-	TRBV9	TRBJ2-1	-	CASSAWGTGASGRTTSKSQFF	TGTGCCAGCAGCGCCTGGGGGACAGGGGCTAGCGGGAGGACTACAAGTAAATCCCAGTTCTTC
TRBD2	TRBV19	TRBJ2-2	-	CASSIGLANTGELFF	TGTGCCAGTAGTATCGGACTAGCAAACACCGGGGAGCTGTTTTTT
TRBD2	TRBV28	TRBJ2-7	-	CASRTSGRGGVYEQYF	TGTGCCAGCAGGACTAGCGGGAGGGGGGGCGTGTACGAGCAGTACTTC
-	TRBV4-1	TRBJ2-5	-	CASSQGGRERETQYF	TGCGCCAGCAGCCAAGGGGGCAGGGAACGAGAGACCCAGTACTTC
TRBD2	TRBV9	TRBJ2-1	few	CASSDEMGGYNEQFF	TGTGCCAGCAGCGACGAGATGGGGGGGTACAATGAGCAGTTCTTC
TRBD2	TRBV10-3	TRBJ2-1	once	CAISELARYNEQFF	TGTGCCATCAGTGAACTAGCGCGGTACAATGAGCAGTTCTTC
TRBD1	TRBV9	TRBJ1-6	-	CASSAETGRNSPLHF	TGTGCCAGCAGCGCAGAGACAGGGAGAAATTCACCCCTCCACTTT
-	TRBV11-2	TRBJ2-4	few	CASSLGLKGDIQYF	TGTGCCAGCAGCTTAGGTCTGAAAGGGGACATTCAGTACTTC
TRBD1	TRBV18	TRBJ2-1	-	CASFRDRNNEQFF	TGTGCCAGCTTCCGGGACAGAAACAATGAGCAGTTCTTC
-	TRBV5-1	TRBJ2-5	-	CASSLGSGAQETQYF	TGCGCCAGCAGCTTAGGTAGCGGAGCCCAAGAGACCCAGTACTTC
TRBD2	TRBV6-4	TRBJ2-2	-	CASGRADTGELFF	TGTGCCAGCGGGAGGGCCGACACCGGGGAGCTGTTTTTT
TRBD2	TRBV27	TRBJ2-1	-	CASIKTSGSRVEQFF	TGTGCCAGCATAAAAACGAGCGGGAGTAGGGTTGAGCAGTTCTTC
TRBD1	TRBV7-9	TRBJ2-7	-	CSSSLSGTGGREQYF	TGTTCCAGCAGCTTATCCGGGACAGGGGGCAGGGAGCAGTACTTC
TRBD1	TRBV7-9	TRBJ1-2	-	CASSLDFGQDYGYTF	TGTGCCAGCAGTCTTGACTTTGGACAGGACTATGGCTACACCTTC
-	TRBV5-5	TRBJ1-3	-	CASSFQGLDTIYF	TGTGCCAGCAGTTTCCAGGGGCTAGACACCATATATTTT
TRBD2	TRBV2	TRBJ2-1	-	CASSGETSGSNEQFF	TGTGCCAGCAGTGGAGAGACTAGCGGGAGTAATGAGCAGTTCTTC
TRBD2	TRBV7-9	TRBJ2-3	-	CASSLKGRATDTQYF	TGTGCCAGCAGCTTAAAAGGGAGGGCCACAGATACGCAGTATTTT
-	TRBV11-2	TRBJ2-1	-	CASSLNSNEQFF	TGTGCCAGCAGCTTAAATTCGAATGAGCAGTTCTTC
-	TRBV10-1	TRBJ2-1	-	CASSERSEDEQFF	TGCGCCAGCAGTGAAAGGAGCGAGGATGAGCAGTTCTTC
TRBD2	TRBV28	TRBJ2-5	-	CASSFRAGGRQETQYF	TGTGCCAGCAGTTTCCGAGCGGGAGGCCGCCAAGAGACCCAGTACTTC
-	TRBV29-1	TRBJ2-7	-	CSVEGGPHEQYF	TGCAGCGTTGAGGGCGGGCCCCACGAGCAGTACTTC